One T cell receptor (beta chain) is described in this entry. Its specific antigen is unknown. No clone much larger than this one lies a single base away; base qualities are absent. Taken from cysteine to phenylalanine, the CDR3 has 16 residues. The retained sequence is limited to the CDR3, 48 bases, with the frame set at the first base. At the junction V is shortened by 1 base and J by 1 base, with 13 bases in between. CDR1 LGHNA and CDR2 YSLEER are derived from the germline V gene. These data originate in a study of T cells after yellow fever vaccination (dated by TCRdb to about 2019). In terms of the full investigation: The SMART-Seq v4 Ultra Low Input RNA kit was used to prepare libraries from fractions with low cell numbers. To follow T-cell clones before and after primary and booster YFV17D yellow fever vaccination, bulk TCR alpha and beta repertoires were sequenced over time. Two healthy male donors made up the cohort, one aged 18 to 29 years and the other aged 30 to 40 years. Bulk PBMC replicates and cell subsets were isolated from blood drawn at multiple timepoints before and after both primary and secondary immunization.

General conclusions and limits of the study: A small fraction of clonotypes appeared in both the CD4 and CD8 compartments, likely as a result of convergent recombination. After the booster, most of the clones that had expanded following primary vaccination were detected again (roughly 97% of CD4 and around 90% of CD8), which suggests that memory was broadly maintained. FACS-sorted repertoires could contain abundant contaminating clonotypes from the bulk population, so computational filtering was required. The study included only two donors, which limits how far the findings can be generalized. The secondary T-cell response was weaker than the primary response but faster, peaking on day 5 instead of day 15.

Read against the paper, the sample's treatment or condition label means: live attenuated yellow fever vaccine strain. PBMCs were isolated from peripheral blood using a standard Ficoll-Paque protocol. Dynabeads CD4 and CD8 positive selection kits were used to isolate the CD4 and CD8 T-cell fractions. TriZol was used to extract RNA from bulk PBMCs, from CD4 and CD8 fractions, and from dextramer-positive and dextramer-negative fractions. Synthesis of TCR cDNA relied on 5'RACE template switching, a step that introduced a universal primer site along with unique molecular identifiers. Priming for cDNA synthesis came from both the TCR alpha and TCR beta constant segments. Libraries were amplified in two PCR steps, with sample barcodes and sequencing adapters added in the second step. Sequencing of libraries was done on Illumina HiSeq 2500 (2x100 bp) or NovaSeq (2x150 bp). The paper's processing steps were these. Reads were demultiplexed and collapsed into UMI consensus sequences with MIGEC, and V(D)J alignment was performed with MiXCR. Vaccine-responding clonotypes were defined with edgeR using replicate PBMC samples, requiring FDR below 0.01 and a log2 fold change above 5 up to day 15. CD4 or CD8 identity was assigned to each bulk clonotype according to whether the clonotype was present at higher abundance in the sequenced CD4 repertoire or the sequenced CD8 repertoire. TCRdb reprocessing: public reads trimmed at Q25 with fastp, clones called with MiXCR, in-frame beta chains kept. Rows are combined by CDR3 protein, so each entry shows the most common genes and DNA. TCRdb, rather than the study authors, made the V and J calls. Counted in this sample were 110,000 to 150,000 distinct CDR3 sequences; roughly 6.7% of them appeared once. The ten biggest clones cover under 0.7% of the sample.

The chain joins TRBV4-3 to TRBJ1-1; the D gene is not confidently resolved. Sequenced material: CD4+ T cells sorted from PBMCs, taken 10 days after the yellow fever booster vaccination. The source of this sequence is a man younger than 40 who received the YFV17D yellow fever vaccine. The CDR3: CASSQVWARENTEAFF. The sequence in DNA is TGCGCCAGCAGCCAAGTATGGGCCCGGGAGAACACTGAAGCTTTCTTT.